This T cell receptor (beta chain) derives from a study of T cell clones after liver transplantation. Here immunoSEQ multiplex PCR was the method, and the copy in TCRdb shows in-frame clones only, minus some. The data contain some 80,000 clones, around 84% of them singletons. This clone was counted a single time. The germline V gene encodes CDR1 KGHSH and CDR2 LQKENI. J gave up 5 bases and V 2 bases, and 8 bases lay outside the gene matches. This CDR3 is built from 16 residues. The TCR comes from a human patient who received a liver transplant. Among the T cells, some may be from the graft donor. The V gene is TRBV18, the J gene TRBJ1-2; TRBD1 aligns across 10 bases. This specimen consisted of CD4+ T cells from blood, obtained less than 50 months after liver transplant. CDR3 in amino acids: CASSPAKTGGIYGYTF. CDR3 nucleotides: TGTGCCAGCTCACCAGCCAAGACAGGGGGCATTTATGGCTACACCTTC.